The 4 T cell receptor beta chains below all came from one sample that was sequenced in a study of T cell repertoires in cytomegalovirus infection. TCRdb processed the reads anew with MiXCR; each CDR3 protein has one entry. The sample lists fewer than 300,000 distinct CDR3 sequences; around 25% were seen once. Source material: PBMCs. All receptors come from a human donor in good health (CMV status not recorded). Some clones in this sample may be carry-over from other donors' samples.

The V and J genes are TRBV7-9 and TRBJ2-4; TRBD2 is a possible D gene (5 bases). The V end was cut by 5 bases, the J end by 3 bases, with 23 bases between. Germline CDR1 SEHNR, CDR2 FQNEAQ (reference sequence). This CDR3 contains 18 residues. The CDR3 DNA follows: TGTGCCAGCAGCCCTACCACATGGGATTCCGGGGACAAAAACATTCAGTACTTC. Its translation is CASSPTTWDSGDKNIQYF. Full variable domain (remainder filled in from reference TRBV7-9 and TRBJ2-4): DTGVSQNPRHKITKRGQNVTFRCDPISEHNRLYWYRQTLGQGPEFLTYFQNEAQLEKSRLLSDRFSAERPKGSFSTLEIQRTEQGDSAMYLCASSPTTWDSGDKNIQYFGAGTRLSVL.

The sample holds a few counts of this clonotype. This chain joins TRBV24-1 and TRBJ1-1, with a tentative D call TRBD1 (5 bases). Trimming cost V 2 bases and J 0 bases, with 9 bases left between them. The CDR3 has 15 amino acids. Germline loops: CDR1 KGHDR, CDR2 SFDVKD. Here the CDR3 DNA reads TGTGCCACCAGTGATTCGGACATCATGAACACTGAAGCTTTCTTT. This codes for CATSDSDIMNTEAFF.

Only a few counts were recorded for this clonotype. The V gene is TRBV6-2 or TRBV6-3, the J gene TRBJ2-2; 7 positions match TRBD1. Germline trimming cut 5 bases from V and 3 bases from J; bases unmatched to any gene: 3. The CDR3 totals 14 residues. Germline V gene sequence: CDR1 MNHEY, CDR2 SVGEGT. The CDR3 protein is CASSQGVDTGELFF. The CDR3 nucleotides read TGTGCCAGCAGTCAGGGGGTGGACACCGGGGAGCTGTTTTTT.

This rearrangement joins TRBV29-1 to TRBJ2-7, with 7 bases lining up with TRBD1. This CDR3 is built from 15 residues. Germline V lookup: CDR1 SQVTM, CDR2 ANQGSEA. J lost 5 bases, V lost 6 bases, and 16 bases had no gene match. The CDR3 sequence is CSVRMGGTASHEQYF. As DNA, the CDR3 is TGCAGCGTCCGAATGGGTGGGACAGCCTCTCACGAGCAGTACTTC.